The 15 T cell receptor beta chains in this list originate from one sample, sequenced in a study of blood T cell repertoires in COVID-19. Sequencing was performed with immunoSEQ multiplex PCR; in TCRdb, only in-frame clones are kept and a portion is missing. In the table there are some 460,000 clones, around 90% of which are singletons. Source material: PBMCs or T cells enriched from blood (not recorded which). The receptors shown here come from a woman aged 18 to 35 with acute COVID-19.

This clone came up once. The chain carries TRBV15 and TRBJ2-5, with TRBD1 as a possible D gene (6 bases). V was cut by 5 bases and J by 4 bases, with 20 bases left in between. Germline values: CDR1 LNHNV, CDR2 YYDKDF (reference sequence). CDR3 length equals 16 residues. The CDR3 sequence is CATSRRLEPRGETQYF. The CDR3 DNA is TGTGCCACCAGCCGCAGACTGGAGCCCAGGGGAGAGACCCAGTACTTC.

This clone has only one observation. V gene TRBV5-4 combines with J gene TRBJ2-6; the D gene is possibly TRBD1 (5 bases). Germline CDR1 SGHNT, CDR2 YYREEE (reference sequence). V lost 0 bases, J lost 0 bases, and 7 bases lay in between. The CDR3 consists of 16 residues. CDR3 coding DNA: TGTGCCAGCAGCTTGGAGGGGAACTCTGGGGCCAACGTCCTGACTTTC. This encodes CASSLEGNSGANVLTF.

The chain joins TRBV27 to TRBJ2-1; the match to TRBD1 covers 7 bases. The germline gives CDR1 MNHEY, CDR2 SMNVEV (reference sequence). The CDR3 length is 15 residues. Trimming at V came to 6 bases and at J to 7 bases, leaving 12 bases not matched to a gene. CDR3 region: CASSSDRSKVNEQFF. As DNA, the CDR3 is TGTGCCAGCAGCTCGGACAGGTCCAAAGTAAATGAGCAGTTCTTC.

This rearrangement joins TRBV9 to TRBJ2-1, with 9 positions matching TRBD2. The CDR3 spans 17 residues. Germline assignment: CDR1 SGDLS and CDR2 YYNGEE. Trimming took 4 bases from V and 3 from J; bases not matched to a gene: 11. In DNA form, the CDR3 reads TGTGCCAGCAGCCCCTCGGGTAGCGGGAGTCACTACAATGAGCAGTTCTTC. It specifies CASSPSGSGSHYNEQFF.

The genes are TRBV5-1 and TRBJ2-5; maybe TRBD2 (5 bases). The CDR3 is 14 amino acids. CDR1 is SGHRS, CDR2 YFSETQ, per germline. Trimming pared 1 base from V and 2 bases from J, leaving 9 bases between. The CDR3 loop reads CASSLPTTQETQYF. For the CDR3, the DNA is TGCGCCAGCAGCTTGCCGACTACACAAGAGACCCAGTACTTC. The variable domain in full, completed from reference TRBV5-1 and TRBJ2-5, reads KAGVTQTPRYLIKTRGQQVTLSCSPISGHRSVSWYQQTPGQGLQFLFEYFSETQRNKGNFPGRFSGRQFSNSRSEMNVSTLELGDSALYLCASSLPTTQETQYFGPGTRLLVL.

The V call is TRBV20-1, the J call TRBJ1-3, with D possibly being TRBD1 (6 bases). The CDR3 is 16 residues long. Germline V gives CDR1 DFQATT, CDR2 SNEGSKA (reference sequence). Trimming left V 3 bases short and J 0 bases short, with 15 bases between. The chain's CDR3 is CSASKPGDYSGNTIYF. As DNA, the CDR3 is TGCAGTGCTAGTAAGCCAGGGGACTACTCTGGAAACACCATATATTTT.

This chain links TRBV21-1 with TRBJ1-6; the D segment call TRBD1 is taken from the table without a DNA check. TRBV21-1 is labeled a pseudogene. This CDR3 spans 11 amino acids. The CDR3 sequence is CASITTLPLHF. The DNA of the CDR3 is TGTGCCAGCATCACGACATTACCCCTCCACTTT.

The V call is TRBV9, the J call TRBJ1-3; the match to TRBD1 covers 7 bases. This CDR3 comprises 15 residues. Trimming at V came to 0 bases and at J to 7 bases, leaving 7 bases not matched to a gene. Germline values: CDR1 SGDLS, CDR2 YYNGEE. CDR3 in amino acids: CASSVGWTGENTIYF. The CDR3 region has the DNA TGTGCCAGCAGCGTAGGTTGGACAGGCGAGAACACCATATATTTT.

The chain's CDR3 is CASSLEGHYEQYF. The CDR3 DNA sequence: TGTGCCAGCAGCTTAGAGGGACACTACGAGCAGTACTTC. The chain carries TRBV7-2 and TRBJ2-7, with D perhaps matching TRBD1 (6 bases). The germline V and J ends were trimmed by 1 base and 3 bases, with 7 bases remaining between them. There are 13 residues in the CDR3. Germline CDR1 and CDR2: SGHTA and FQGNSA.

V usage is TRBV1 and J usage is TRBJ1-3; the DNA was not used to check the table's D call, TRBD1. TRBV1 is annotated as a pseudogene. The CDR3 sequence is 15 residues long. In DNA, the CDR3 is TGCACCAGCAGCCTGACAGGGGAAAATGGAAACACCATATATTTT. Translated: CTSSLTGENGNTIYF.

V usage is TRBV5-6 and J usage is TRBJ2-1; 8 positions match TRBD2. CDR3 length equals 18 residues. The trim removed 0 bases at V and 1 base at J, leaving 9 bases unmatched. The germline V gene has CDR1 SGHDT and CDR2 YYEEEE. The CDR3, as DNA: TGTGCCAGCAGCTTGGCGGGAGGGTCGGGTTTGTCCTACAATGAGCAGTTCTTC. This encodes CASSLAGGSGLSYNEQFF.

The chain is built from TRBV14 and TRBJ1-1; 7 bases match TRBD1. Trimming removed 3 bases from V and 4 bases from J; junction bases left unmatched: 8. CDR3 length: 15 amino acids. From germline, CDR1 is SGHDN and CDR2 FVKESK. The CDR3 DNA reads as TGTGCCAGCAGCCATCATAAACAGGGGTTCACTGAAGCTTTCTTT. Translated: CASSHHKQGFTEAFF.

This clone came up once. The rearrangement links TRBV9 to TRBJ2-3; TRBD1 might be the D (5 bases). V dropped 0 bases and J dropped 2 bases, with 7 bases sitting between them. Germline V gene lookup returns CDR1 SGDLS and CDR2 YYNGEE. This CDR3 comprises 14 residues. CDR3 coding DNA: TGTGCCAGCAGCGTAGAGGGGAACACAGATACGCAGTATTTT. Protein sequence: CASSVEGNTDTQYF. Together with reference TRBV9 and TRBJ2-3, the CDR3 gives the full variable domain: DSGVTQTPKHLITATGQRVTLRCSPRSGDLSVYWYQQSLDQGLQFLIQYYNGEERAKGNILERFSAQQFPDLHSELNLSSLELGDSALYFCASSVEGNTDTQYFGPGTRLTVL.

This chain uses TRBV11-2 with TRBJ2-1, with D possibly matching TRBD2 (6 bases). The germline V and J ends were trimmed by 4 bases and 6 bases, with 7 bases remaining between them. Germline V gene data show CDR1 as SGHAT and CDR2 as FQNNGV. CDR3 length equals 12 residues. This CDR3 is CASSSTSNEQFF. CDR3 in DNA: TGTGCCAGCAGCTCGACTAGCAATGAGCAGTTCTTC. Complete variable domain (other parts from reference TRBV11-2 and TRBJ2-1): EAGVAQSPRYKIIEKRQSVAFWCNPISGHATLYWYQQILGQGPKLLIQFQNNGVVDDSQLPKDRFSAERLKGVDSTLKIQPAKLEDSAVYLCASSSTSNEQFFGPGTRLTVL.

The rearrangement links TRBV3-1 (or the pseudogene TRBV3-2) to TRBJ1-4; no clear D. The V and J ends lost 4 bases and 7 bases respectively, with 16 bases between them. CDR1 and CDR2 (germline): LGHDT, YNNKEL (reference sequence). The CDR3 has 15 residues. The CDR3 region is CASSLDRFGLEKLFF. In DNA form, the CDR3 reads TGTGCCAGCAGCCTAGACCGTTTCGGACTTGAAAAACTGTTTTTT.